The sequence of this T cell receptor beta chain was determined in a study of a mutant IDH1 vaccine in newly diagnosed glioma. The overall study: Those enrolled had earlier been treated with radiotherapy, temozolomide, or both, mostly both.

V was clipped by 4 bases and J by 5 bases; unmatched bases: 3. The CDR3 has 13 residues. Germline CDR1 reads SGHNT; CDR2 reads YENEEA. Worth noting for this clone: Its specificity is unknown.

Profiling relied on immunoSEQ multiplex PCR, and the TCRdb table lists in-frame clones only, not all of them. In the table there are some 60,000 clones, 70% to 85% of which are singletons. Sample time point: week 11, during vaccination. Topical imiquimod accompanied each vaccine dose, which consisted of 300 ug of mutant IDH1 20-mer peptide. This receptor was taken from a man aged 25 to 40 with glioma. The sample consisted of PBMCs, taken from a glioma patient whose treatment included an IDH1 peptide vaccine. J is TRBJ2-7 and V is TRBV11-3, with 9 nucleotides matching TRBD1. CDR3 region: CASSSGQGNEQYF. In nucleotides, the CDR3 is TGTGCCAGCAGCTCGGGACAGGGCAACGAGCAGTACTTC.